The text below deals with one T cell receptor beta chain. What it recognizes is unknown. One end of the junction varies from germline; a read error may be responsible. The CDR3 sequence is 18 residues long. Germline V gene sequence: CDR1 SGHRS, CDR2 YFSETQ. The naive CD8 fraction comprised CD45RO-negative cells positively selected for CCR7 and excluded terminally differentiated effector memory CD45RA+ cells. The sample belongs to a study of shared clonotypes between healthy human individuals. General study findings and limits: The genetic and exposure-history diversity represented was limited by few donors.

Profiling relied on immunoSEQ multiplex PCR, and the TCRdb table lists in-frame clones only, not all of them. The sample lists nearly 2 million clones, roughly 95% occurring once. The rearrangement uses TRBV5-1 and TRBJ2-1, with a tentative D call TRBD2 (6 bases). What was sequenced was naive CD8+ T cells sorted from blood. The clonotype comes from a man aged 18 to 30 in good health. CDR3 DNA: TGCGCCAGCAGCTTCAGGAACCCAGGACTATCCTCCTCCAATGAGCAGTTCTTC. The encoded protein is CASSFRNPGLSSSNEQFF. Full variable domain (rest looked up from reference TRBV5-1 and TRBJ2-1): KAGVTQTPRYLIKTRGQQVTLSCSPISGHRSVSWYQQTPGQGLQFLFEYFSETQRNKGNFPGRFSGRQFSNSRSEMNVSTLELGDSALYLCASSFRNPGLSSSNEQFFGPGTRLTVL.